This T cell receptor (beta chain) was captured by sequencing in a study of shared clonotypes between healthy human individuals. Background on the study: Researchers drew samples from a couple of women and a few men aged 18 to 49. Each donor's CD8 memory used one plate, CD8 naive two, each CD4 subset three.

Authors' processing steps: Junction-only sequences without quality scores came from ImmunoSEQ, so filtering differed. Using immunoSEQ multiplex PCR, the repertoire was profiled, and TCRdb retains in-frame clones only, with some absent. V and J calls and clone size follow that table, whereas D and trimming were derived from the DNA. In the table there are roughly 1,500,000 clones, 95% to 99% of which are singletons. Within Nashville, Tennessee resided all donors, each a Caucasian adult. The CDR3 totals 12 residues. Trimming removed 5 bases at V and 5 bases at J, with 9 bases between. The germline V gene encodes CDR1 SGHDN and CDR2 FVKESK.

Input material: naive CD4+ T cells sorted from blood. Subset: CD45RA+ positively selected. This sequence joins TRBV14 and TRBJ1-2, with D possibly TRBD1 on 5 matching bases. The origin of this receptor is a man aged 30-40 years in good health. The CDR3: CASSGTSYGYTF. The CDR3 DNA follows: TGTGCCAGCAGCGGGACTTCATATGGCTACACCTTC.